The sequence of this T cell receptor beta chain was determined in a study of blood T cell repertoires in COVID-19. Germline V gene data show CDR1 as SGHTS and CDR2 as YDEGEE. V was clipped by 4 bases and J by 1 base; unmatched bases: 15. This CDR3 spans 18 amino acids. Original methodology: Counts of nucleated cells, estimated from reference gene primer amplification, were obtained. Repertoires were generated with immunoSEQ multiplex PCR, while TCRdb's copy carries only in-frame clones and drops some. The V and J calls and clone size come from that table; D and trimming were worked out from the DNA. The sample lists hundreds of thousands of clones, approximately 90% occurring once. Living in under 30 US areas, the participants were between 18 and 89 years of age.

The source of this sequence is a woman between 40 and 50 years old with acute COVID-19. The chain has TRBV5-8 and TRBJ2-7, with 9 bases aligning to TRBD1. Sequencing input: PBMCs or T cells enriched from blood (not recorded which). Here the CDR3 DNA reads TGTGCCAGCAGCCAACGACAAGGGCGAGGGACAGGGTCCTACGAGCAGTACTTC. It encodes CASSQRQGRGTGSYEQYF.